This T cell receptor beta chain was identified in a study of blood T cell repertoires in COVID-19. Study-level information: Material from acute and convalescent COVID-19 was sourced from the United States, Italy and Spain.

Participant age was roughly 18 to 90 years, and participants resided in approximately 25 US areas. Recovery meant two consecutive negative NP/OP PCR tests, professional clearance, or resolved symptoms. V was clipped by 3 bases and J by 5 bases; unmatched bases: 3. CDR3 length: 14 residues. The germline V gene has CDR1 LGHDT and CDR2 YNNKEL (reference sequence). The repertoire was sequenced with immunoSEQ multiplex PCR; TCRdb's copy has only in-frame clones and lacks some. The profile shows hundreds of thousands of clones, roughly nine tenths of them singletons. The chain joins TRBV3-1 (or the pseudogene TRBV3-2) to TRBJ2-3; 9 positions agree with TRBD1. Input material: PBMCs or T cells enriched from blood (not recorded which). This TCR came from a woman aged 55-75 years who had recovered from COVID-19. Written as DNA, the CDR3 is TGTGCCAGCAGCCAGGAGGACAGGGGAGATACGCAGTATTTT. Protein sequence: CASSQEDRGDTQYF.